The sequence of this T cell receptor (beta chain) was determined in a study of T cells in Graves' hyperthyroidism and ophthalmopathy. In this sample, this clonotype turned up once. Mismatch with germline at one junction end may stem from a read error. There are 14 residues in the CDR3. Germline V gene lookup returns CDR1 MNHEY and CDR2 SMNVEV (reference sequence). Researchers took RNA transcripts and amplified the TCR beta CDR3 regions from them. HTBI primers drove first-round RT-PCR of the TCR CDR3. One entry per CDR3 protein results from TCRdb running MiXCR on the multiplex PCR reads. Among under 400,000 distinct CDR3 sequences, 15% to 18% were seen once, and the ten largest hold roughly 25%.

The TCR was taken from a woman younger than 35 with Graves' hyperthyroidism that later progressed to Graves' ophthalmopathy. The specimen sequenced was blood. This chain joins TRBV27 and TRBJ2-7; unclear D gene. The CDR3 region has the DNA TGTACCAGTCGCCCAGCCGGTCTGACCTACGAGCAGTACTTC. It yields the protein CTSRPAGLTYEQYF.